The clone carrying this T cell receptor (beta chain) appeared a few times. Its matching antigen is unknown. Isolation per sample recovered at least 7 million PBMCs. Each sample provided at least 6 micrograms of extracted total RNA. The sample originates from a study of blood T cells in healthy people across ages. Findings and limits, study-wide: A roughly linear fall in TCR beta diversity per million T cells was seen with increasing age.

Then a second PCR, running about 6 to 11 cycles, was carried out with a sample-barcoded 5' primer and a J-beta primer mix. Every single cDNA molecule received a tag from a template-switch adaptor with 12 random nucleotides. TCRdb processed the 5' RACE reads anew with MiXCR; each CDR3 protein has one entry. The sample has 2 million or so distinct CDR3 sequences; roughly 49% are singletons. The sample was blood. The TCR sequence derives from a woman aged 40 to 50 in good health.

In nucleotides, the CDR3 is TGTGCCAGCAGGGAACAGGGGGCGCAGGGCTACGAGCAGTACTTC. This codes for CASREQGAQGYEQYF. This chain connects TRBV2 to TRBJ2-7; 9 positions match TRBD1. V lost 6 bases, J lost 3 bases, and 9 bases stayed unmatched. The CDR3 totals 15 residues. Germline CDR1 and CDR2: SNHLY and FYNNEI.